These T cell receptor beta chains were read from a single sample in a study of T cells in Graves' hyperthyroidism and ophthalmopathy. Each CDR3 protein gets one entry after TCRdb re-called the multiplex PCR reads with MiXCR. The sample contains approximately 400,000 distinct CDR3 sequences, 13% of which appear only once. The sample was blood. The source is a man aged 25 to 45 with Graves' hyperthyroidism that later progressed to Graves' ophthalmopathy. Each CDR3 is given with its conserved first and last residue. The D gene is left open where the match is weak.

. TRBV5-1 CASTPLGPTDGYTF
. TRBV4-1 CASSQGRVIGEQFF
TRBD1 TRBV29-1 CSVEHPGGGEQYF
TRBD1 TRBV15 CATSYTLRDSGEKLFF
TRBD1 TRBV25-1 CASSPDWTGDRNTEAFF
TRBD1 TRBV7-2 CASSLRDREARGEKLFF
. TRBV5-5 CASSLGLGYSYEQYF
TRBD2 TRBV15 CATSRELAGGPEQETQYF
. TRBV5-1 CASSHWDFSSYNEQFF
. TRBV9 CASSVAGLNNSPLHF
. TRBV7-9 CASSLGVTPQETQYF
. TRBV10-1 CASSESGETEAFF
. TRBV5-1 CASSGPGNDQFF
. TRBV9 CASSVSGFPMRETQYF
. TRBV15 CATSRDNGEGPQHF
. TRBV7-6 CASSLRPGYNQPQHF
. TRBV11-2 CASSLTGGHEQYF
. TRBV25-1 CASTPDQGRSYNEQFF
TRBD2 TRBV7-9 CASSGTYGGRLGDTQYF
TRBD1 TRBV11-3 CASSARQGEAGNTIYF
TRBD2 TRBV7-2 CASSLGWGGADTQYF
. TRBV9 CASSDLQGDTEAFF
. TRBV5-1 CASSLTQTNTGELFF
TRBD1 TRBV4-1 CASSQAPYRGPQPQHF
TRBD2 TRBV6-1 CASSPTSGENEQFF
. TRBV5-1 CASSLPAGSSYNSPLHF
TRBD1 TRBV7-9 CASVQGAVVNFYEQYF
TRBD1 TRBV15 CATSRAPRDRGTSHGYTF
. TRBV30 CAWNPTALQGAFF
TRBD2 TRBV27 CASSPGLVRLGETQYF
TRBD1 TRBV20-1 CSALDRVGGNSPLHF
. TRBV6-2/TRBV6-3 CASSYAGQRTYEQYF
TRBD2 TRBV30 CAWSPGLAGGQETQYF
. TRBV28 CASSSGTPRYEQYF
. TRBV29-1 CSVEASVTQYF
. TRBV24-1 CATSDGGYNEQFF
TRBD2 TRBV11-2 CASSSRTSGGPYEQYF